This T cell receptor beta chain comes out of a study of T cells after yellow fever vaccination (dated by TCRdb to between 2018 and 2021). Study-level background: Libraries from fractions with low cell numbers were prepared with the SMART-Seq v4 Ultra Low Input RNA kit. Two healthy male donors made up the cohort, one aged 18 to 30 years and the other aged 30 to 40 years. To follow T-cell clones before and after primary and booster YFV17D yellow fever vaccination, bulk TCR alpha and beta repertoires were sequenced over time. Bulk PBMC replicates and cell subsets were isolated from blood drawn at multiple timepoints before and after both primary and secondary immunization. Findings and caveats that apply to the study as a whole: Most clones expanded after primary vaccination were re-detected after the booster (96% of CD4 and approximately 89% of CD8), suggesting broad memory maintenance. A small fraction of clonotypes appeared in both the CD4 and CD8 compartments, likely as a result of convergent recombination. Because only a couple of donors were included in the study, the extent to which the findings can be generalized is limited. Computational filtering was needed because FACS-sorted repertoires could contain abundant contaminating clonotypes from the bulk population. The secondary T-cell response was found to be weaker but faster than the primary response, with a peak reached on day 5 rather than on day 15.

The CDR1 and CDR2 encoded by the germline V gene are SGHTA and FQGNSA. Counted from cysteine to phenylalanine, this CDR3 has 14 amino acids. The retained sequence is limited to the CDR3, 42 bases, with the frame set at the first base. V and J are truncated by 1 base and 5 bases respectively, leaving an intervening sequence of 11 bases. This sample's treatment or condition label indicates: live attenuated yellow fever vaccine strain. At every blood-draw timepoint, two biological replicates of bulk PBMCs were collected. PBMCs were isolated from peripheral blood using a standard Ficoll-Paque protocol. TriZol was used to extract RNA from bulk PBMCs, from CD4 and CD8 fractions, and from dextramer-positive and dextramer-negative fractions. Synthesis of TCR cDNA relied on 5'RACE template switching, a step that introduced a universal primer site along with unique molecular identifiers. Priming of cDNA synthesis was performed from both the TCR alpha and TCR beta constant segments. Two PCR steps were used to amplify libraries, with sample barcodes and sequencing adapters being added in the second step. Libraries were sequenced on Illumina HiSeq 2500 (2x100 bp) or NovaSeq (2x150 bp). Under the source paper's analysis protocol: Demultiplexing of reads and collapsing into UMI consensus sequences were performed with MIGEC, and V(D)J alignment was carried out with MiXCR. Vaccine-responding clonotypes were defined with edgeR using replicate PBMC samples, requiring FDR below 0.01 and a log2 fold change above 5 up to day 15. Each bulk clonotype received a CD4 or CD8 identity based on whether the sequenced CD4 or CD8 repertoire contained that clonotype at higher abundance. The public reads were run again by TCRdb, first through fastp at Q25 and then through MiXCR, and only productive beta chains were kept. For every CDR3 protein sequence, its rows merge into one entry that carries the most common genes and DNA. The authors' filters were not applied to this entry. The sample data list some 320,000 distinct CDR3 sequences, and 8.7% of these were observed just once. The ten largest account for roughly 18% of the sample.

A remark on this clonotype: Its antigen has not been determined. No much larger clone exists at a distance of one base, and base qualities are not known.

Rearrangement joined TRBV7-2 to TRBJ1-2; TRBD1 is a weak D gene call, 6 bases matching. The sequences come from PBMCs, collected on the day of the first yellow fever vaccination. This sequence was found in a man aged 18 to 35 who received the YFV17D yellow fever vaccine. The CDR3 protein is CASSLGGTRYGYTF. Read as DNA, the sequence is TGTGCCAGCAGCTTAGGGGGGACACGTTATGGCTACACCTTC. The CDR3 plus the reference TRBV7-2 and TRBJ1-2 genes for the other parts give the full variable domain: GAGVSQSPSNKVTEKGKDVELRCDPISGHTALYWYRQSLGQGLEFLIYFQGNSAPDKSGLPSDRFSAERTGGSVSTLTIQRTQQEDSAVYLCASSLGGTRYGYTFGSGTRLTVV.